The rows below give T cell receptor beta chains drawn from one sample of a study of CD8 T cells in ankylosing spondylitis. TCRdb passed the 5' RACE reads through MiXCR, listing each CDR3 protein once. Altogether some 840,000 distinct CDR3 sequences are present, around 11% being singletons, with the ten largest covering 0.51%. The sequencing sample was made of blood, either unsorted or a sorted T cell fraction (not recorded which). The receptor source for this set is a male donor with ankylosing spondylitis. CDR3s include the opening cysteine and the closing phenylalanine or tryptophan. D genes are given only for firm matches. Expanded clones are given a class, and other clones once, few, many or no size at all.

CDR3: CASSLRTGLNGELFF; DNA: TGCGCCAGCAGCCTACGGACAGGGCTTAACGGGGAGCTGTTTTTT; D: TRBD1; size: .; length: 15; V: TRBV5-1; J: TRBJ2-2
CDR3: CASMFNRGKGEGYGYTF; DNA: TGTGCCAGCATGTTCAACAGGGGAAAAGGGGAAGGCTATGGCTACACCTTC; D: TRBD1; size: few; length: 17; V: TRBV28; J: TRBJ1-2
CDR3: CSARRTGAETQYF; DNA: TGCAGTGCTAGACGGACAGGGGCGGAGACCCAGTACTTC; D: TRBD1; size: many; length: 13; V: TRBV20-1; J: TRBJ2-5
CDR3: CASSPTGFNYGYTF; DNA: TGTGCCAGCAGTCCGACAGGGTTTAACTATGGCTACACCTTC; D: TRBD1; size: few; length: 14; V: TRBV5-6; J: TRBJ1-2
CDR3: CAIRAAYEQYF; DNA: TGTGCCATCAGGGCCGCTTACGAGCAGTACTTC; D: .; size: .; length: 11; V: TRBV10-3; J: TRBJ2-7
CDR3: CASSFPSTAYEQYF; DNA: TGTGCCAGCAGTTTCCCCTCGACGGCCTACGAGCAGTACTTC; D: .; size: .; length: 14; V: TRBV6-5; J: TRBJ2-7
CDR3: CSTSPGGGRKYEQYF; DNA: TGCAGCACCAGCCCGGGGGGGGGAAGGAAATACGAGCAGTACTTC; D: TRBD2; size: .; length: 15; V: TRBV20-1; J: TRBJ2-7
CDR3: CSVRDAGLETQYF; DNA: TGCAGCGTTAGGGACGCGGGACTGGAGACCCAGTACTTC; D: .; size: many; length: 13; V: TRBV29-1; J: TRBJ2-5
CDR3: CSASKRNTEAFF; DNA: TGCAGTGCTAGTAAGAGGAACACTGAAGCTTTCTTT; D: .; size: .; length: 12; V: TRBV20-1; J: TRBJ1-1
CDR3: CASRPPGYNEQFF; DNA: TGTGCCAGCAGGCCTCCGGGGTACAATGAGCAGTTCTTC; D: .; size: few; length: 13; V: TRBV6-1; J: TRBJ2-1
CDR3: CSARQGSAEAFF; DNA: TGCAGTGCTCGACAGGGTTCGGCTGAAGCTTTCTTT; D: TRBD1; size: few; length: 12; V: TRBV20-1; J: TRBJ1-1
CDR3: CASTLRTVNQPQHF; DNA: TGTGCCAGCACCCTAAGGACGGTCAATCAGCCCCAGCATTTT; D: .; size: .; length: 14; V: TRBV28; J: TRBJ1-5
CDR3: CSQRAPQPTQYF; DNA: TGCAGTCAGCGGGCCCCCCAACCGACCCAGTACTTC; D: .; size: .; length: 12; V: TRBV20-1; J: TRBJ2-5
CDR3: CASSERWGGYTF; DNA: TGCGCCAGCAGTGAGCGGTGGGGCGGCTACACCTTC; D: .; size: .; length: 12; V: TRBV10-2; J: TRBJ1-2
CDR3: CASSMTRSSYNEQFF; DNA: TGTGCCAGCAGTATGACCAGAAGCTCCTACAATGAGCAGTTCTTC; D: .; size: many; length: 15; V: TRBV12-3/TRBV12-4; J: TRBJ2-1
CDR3: CSAGSAGTGGTEAFF; DNA: TGCAGTGCTGGTTCTGCCGGGACAGGGGGCACTGAAGCTTTCTTT; D: TRBD1; size: many; length: 15; V: TRBV20-1; J: TRBJ1-1
CDR3: CAISELSGNTIYF; DNA: TGTGCCATCAGTGAGCTCTCTGGAAACACCATATATTTT; D: .; size: .; length: 13; V: TRBV10-3; J: TRBJ1-3
CDR3: CSVSGLAGKGGTDTQYF; DNA: TGCAGCGTTTCGGGACTAGCGGGAAAGGGTGGCACAGATACGCAGTATTTT; D: TRBD2; size: .; length: 17; V: TRBV29-1; J: TRBJ2-3
CDR3: CASSQGSPSLQETQYF; DNA: TGTGCCAGCAGCCAAGGGTCCCCTAGCCTCCAAGAGACCCAGTACTTC; D: .; size: .; length: 16; V: TRBV3-1; J: TRBJ2-5
CDR3: CAWSALGWDRATDTQYF; DNA: TGTGCCTGGAGCGCACTCGGCTGGGACAGGGCGACAGATACGCAGTATTTT; D: TRBD1; size: few; length: 17; V: TRBV30; J: TRBJ2-3
CDR3: CASSEKLAGGRNF; DNA: TGTGCCAGCAGCGAAAAATTAGCGGGAGGCCGAAACTTC; D: TRBD2; size: few; length: 13; V: TRBV11-2; J: TRBJ2-1
CDR3: CASSSAAGISYNEQFF; DNA: TGCGCCAGCAGCTCGGCCGCAGGGATCTCCTACAATGAGCAGTTCTTC; D: .; size: few; length: 16; V: TRBV5-1; J: TRBJ2-1